This T cell receptor (beta chain) was retrieved from a study of response to subunit inactivated influenza vaccine listed by TCRdb under 2018. About the full investigation: Deep quantitative profiling of the T cell receptor repertoire was used in the study to follow responses to a trivalent subunit inactivated influenza vaccine.

General conclusions and limits of the study: It was suggested by the authors that each seasonal influenza vaccination may recruit only a limited number of new T cells.

Reading from cysteine to phenylalanine, the CDR3 counts 13 amino acids. The retained sequence is limited to the CDR3, 39 bases, with the frame set at the first base. The germline V end is reduced by 5 bases and the J end by 6 bases; junction bases left unmatched: 6. CDR1 KGHSH and CDR2 LQKENI are derived from the germline V gene. The protocol used for the library was RT-PCR. Sequencing was carried out with an Illumina HiSeq 2500. TCRdb's own reprocessing of the public reads used fastp at Q25 and MiXCR and kept productive beta chains. Rows merge per CDR3 protein into single entries with the most common DNA and genes. The sample yields about 570,000 distinct CDR3 sequences; around 11% were counted once. The ten largest clones capture about 10% of the sample. With respect to this clonotype: Its antigen is unknown. No base qualities exist here, and no much larger clone lies one base off it.

This same sample was also taken into another study, of T cells expressing NK-cell markers. The second study also describes: TCR beta cDNA libraries were prepared using 5'RACE template switching, which introduced a universal primer site and unique molecular identifiers. In sorted CD3+CD56+NKG2C+, CD3+CD56+NKG2C- and CD3+CD56-NKG2C+ T-cell subsets from about 8 donors, TCR beta-chain repertoires were profiled. Of the eight sequenced donors, seven were found to be HCMV-seropositive and one was found to be HCMV-seronegative. In several experiments an anti-gammadeltaTCR antibody was added to restrict sorting to alphabetaTCR-expressing T cells. For six donors, the dominant CD3+CD56+NKG2C+ clonotypes were among the top 10 CD8+ clonotypes and accounted for about 1.0-7.5% of CD8+ T cells. Those dominant clonotypes were again the most abundant among CD3+CD56-NKG2C+ cells in a few donors, at 28.3-60.1%. Whether the expanded NKG2C-expressing T cell clones were specific for HCMV antigens remained unclear. Randomly selected healthy volunteers, three men and five women, were used as the eight sequenced donors. HCMV-specific IgG was detected in serum with a commercial ELISA kit to determine HCMV serostatus. Peripheral blood mononuclear cells were isolated from blood by Ficoll density gradient centrifugation. Bulk peripheral blood T-cell repertoires were additionally sequenced from unsorted PBMC for 5 or 6 donors. cDNA synthesis was primed from the TCR beta constant segment, followed by two successive PCR amplification steps. The libraries were sequenced on Illumina HiSeq 2000/2500, MiSeq or NextSeq, producing 2 x 150 bp reads. MIGEC was used to demultiplex reads and group reads by UMI, and MiTCR was used to assemble and quantify clonotypes. To exclude erroneous sequences, any TCR cDNA sequence not supported by at least two reads was discarded. The tcR package was used for downstream repertoire analysis, and clonotypes were matched across fractions by CDR3 nucleotide sequence plus V segment. VDJmatch was used to annotate antigen specificity against VDJdb, with one amino acid substitution in CDR3 permitted.

The sequencing here drew on PBMCs from blood, taken on the day of vaccination. The TCR sequence derives from a man in his fifties who received an inactivated influenza vaccine. Donor details come from another sample of the same person, matched by shared clones. The rearrangement combines TRBV18 with TRBJ2-7; the junction holds 8 bases that match TRBD2. Here the CDR3 is given as CASSSLAGTEQYF. The DNA sequence follows: TGTGCCAGCTCATCCCTAGCGGGTACCGAGCAGTACTTC.